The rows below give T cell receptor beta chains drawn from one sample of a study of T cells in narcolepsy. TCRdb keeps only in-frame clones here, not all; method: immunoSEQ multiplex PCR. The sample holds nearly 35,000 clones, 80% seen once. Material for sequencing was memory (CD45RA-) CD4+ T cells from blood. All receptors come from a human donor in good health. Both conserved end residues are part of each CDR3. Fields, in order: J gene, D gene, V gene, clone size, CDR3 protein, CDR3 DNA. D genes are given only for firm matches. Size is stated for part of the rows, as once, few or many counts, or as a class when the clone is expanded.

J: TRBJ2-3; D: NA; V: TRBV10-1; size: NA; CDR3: CASSEFPKSTSTDTQYF; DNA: TGCGCCAGCAGTGAGTTTCCTAAATCAACTAGCACAGATACGCAGTATTTT
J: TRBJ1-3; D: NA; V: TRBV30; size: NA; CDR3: CAWSPGQTGNTIYF; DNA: TGTGCCTGGAGCCCTGGCCAGACTGGAAACACCATATATTTT
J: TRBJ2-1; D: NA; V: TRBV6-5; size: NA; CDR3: CASSYRRAGNEQFF; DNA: NA
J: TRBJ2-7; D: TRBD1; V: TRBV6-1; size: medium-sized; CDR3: CASIGTGGWGEQYF; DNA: TGTGCCAGCATCGGGACAGGGGGATGGGGCGAGCAGTACTTC
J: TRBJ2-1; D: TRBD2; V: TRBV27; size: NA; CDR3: CASSTGLAGYSYNEQFF; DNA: TGTGCCAGCAGTACTGGACTAGCGGGCTACTCCTACAATGAGCAGTTCTTC
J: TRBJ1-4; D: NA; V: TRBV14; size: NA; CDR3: CASSQRGQRNEKLFF; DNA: TGTGCCAGCAGCCAAAGGGGACAACGAAATGAAAAACTGTTTTTT
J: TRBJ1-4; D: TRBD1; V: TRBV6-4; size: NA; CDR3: CASSALDRELGFENEKLFF; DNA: TGTGCCAGCAGTGCTTTGGACAGGGAGCTAGGGTTTGAAAATGAAAAACTGTTTTTT
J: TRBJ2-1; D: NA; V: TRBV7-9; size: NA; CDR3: CASSAPGGGYNEQFF; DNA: TGTGCCAGCAGCGCCCCCGGGGGCGGATACAATGAGCAGTTCTTC
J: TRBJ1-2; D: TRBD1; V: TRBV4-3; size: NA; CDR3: CASSQETGGFYGYTF; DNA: TGCGCCAGCAGCCAAGAAACAGGGGGTTTTTATGGCTACACCTTC
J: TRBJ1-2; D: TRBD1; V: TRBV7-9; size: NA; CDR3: CASSLGQGLDYGYTF; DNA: TGTGCCAGCAGCCTTGGACAGGGGTTGGACTATGGCTACACCTTC
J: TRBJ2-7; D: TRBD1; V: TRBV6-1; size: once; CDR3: CASSPRTGTYEQYF; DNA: TGTGCCAGCAGTCCTCGGACAGGGACTTACGAGCAGTACTTC
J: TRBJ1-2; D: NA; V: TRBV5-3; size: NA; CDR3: CARHRVFGYTF; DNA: TGCGCCAGACACAGGGTTTTCGGCTACACCTTC
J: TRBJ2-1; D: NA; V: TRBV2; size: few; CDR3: CASTQGMNRDEQFF; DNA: TGTGCCAGCACACAGGGAATGAATAGAGATGAGCAGTTCTTC
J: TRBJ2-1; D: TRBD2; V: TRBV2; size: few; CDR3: CASTSRGGRSYNEQFF; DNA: TGTGCCAGCACCTCAAGGGGCGGGAGATCCTACAATGAGCAGTTCTTC
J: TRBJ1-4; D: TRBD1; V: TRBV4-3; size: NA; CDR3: CASSQPPGQGAGNEKLFF; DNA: TGCGCCAGCAGCCAACCTCCGGGACAGGGGGCGGGTAATGAAAAACTGTTTTTT
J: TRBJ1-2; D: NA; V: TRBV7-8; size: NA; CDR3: CASSLGRRRGGKVQGGYTF; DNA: TGTGCCAGCAGCTTAGGACGGAGAAGGGGCGGGAAGGTACAGGGTGGCTACACCTTC
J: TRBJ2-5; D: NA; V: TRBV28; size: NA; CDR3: CASNEWSKSGTQYF; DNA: TGTGCCAGCAATGAGTGGTCGAAAAGTGGGACCCAGTACTTC
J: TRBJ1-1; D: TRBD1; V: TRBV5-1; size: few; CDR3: CASSLEGRGRRGTEAFF; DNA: TGCGCCAGCAGCTTGGAGGGCAGGGGGCGCCGGGGCACTGAAGCTTTCTTT
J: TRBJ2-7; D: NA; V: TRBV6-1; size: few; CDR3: CASSYEQYF; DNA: TGTGCCAGCTCCTACGAGCAGTACTTC
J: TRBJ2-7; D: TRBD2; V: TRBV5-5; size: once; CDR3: CASSAGLAGASITYEQYF; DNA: TGTGCCAGCAGCGCGGGACTAGCGGGGGCCTCCATTACCTACGAGCAGTACTTC
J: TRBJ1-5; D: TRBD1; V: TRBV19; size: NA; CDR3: CASWDSPNQPQHF; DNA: TGTGCCAGTTGGGACAGCCCTAATCAGCCCCAGCATTTT
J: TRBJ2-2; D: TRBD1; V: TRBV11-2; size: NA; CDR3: CASSSASQGAGELFF; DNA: TGTGCCAGCAGCTCCGCGTCCCAGGGGGCCGGGGAGCTGTTTTTT
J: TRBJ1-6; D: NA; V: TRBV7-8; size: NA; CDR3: CASSLGAGNSPLHF; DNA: TGTGCCAGCAGCCTTGGGGCAGGGAATTCACCCCTCCACTTT
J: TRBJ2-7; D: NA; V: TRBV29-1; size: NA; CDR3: CSSGNSGKQYF; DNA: TGCAGCTCAGGAAATTCAGGGAAGCAGTACTTC
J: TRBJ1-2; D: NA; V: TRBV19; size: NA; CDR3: CASSSWGTDGYTF; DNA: TGTGCCAGTAGTAGCTGGGGGACTGATGGCTACACCTTC
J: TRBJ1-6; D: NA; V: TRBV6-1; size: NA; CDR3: CASRRYNSPLHF; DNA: TGTGCCAGCAGACGGTATAATTCACCCCTCCACTTT
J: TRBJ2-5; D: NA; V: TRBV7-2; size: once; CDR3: CASSFVSKETQYF; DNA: TGTGCCAGCAGCTTTGTCTCTAAAGAGACCCAGTACTTC
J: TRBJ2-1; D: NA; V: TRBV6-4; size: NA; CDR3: CASSDTGTPFGEQFF; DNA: TGTGCCAGCAGTGACACCGGGACTCCCTTCGGGGAGCAGTTCTTC
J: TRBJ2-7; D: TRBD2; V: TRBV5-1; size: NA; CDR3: CASSWTSESYEQYF; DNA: TGCGCCAGCAGCTGGACTAGCGAGTCCTACGAGCAGTACTTC
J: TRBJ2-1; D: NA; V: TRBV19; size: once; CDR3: CASSPHLDGVNEQFF; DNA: TGTGCCAGTAGTCCTCACCTGGACGGGGTTAATGAGCAGTTCTTC
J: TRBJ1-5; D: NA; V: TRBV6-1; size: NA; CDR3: CASRGLSNQPQHF; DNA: TGTGCCAGCAGGGGACTTAGCAATCAGCCCCAGCATTTT
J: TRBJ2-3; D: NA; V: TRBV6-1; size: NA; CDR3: CASILGDTQYF; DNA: NA
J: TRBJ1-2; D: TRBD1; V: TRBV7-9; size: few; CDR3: CASSSLQGAGGYTF; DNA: TGTGCCAGCAGCTCACTCCAGGGGGCGGGCGGCTACACCTTC
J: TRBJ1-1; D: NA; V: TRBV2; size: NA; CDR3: CASSDSSLGGNTEAFF; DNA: TGTGCCAGCAGTGATAGTTCCCTCGGGGGGAACACTGAAGCTTTCTTT
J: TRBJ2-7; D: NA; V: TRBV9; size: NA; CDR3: CASTPASSIGEQYF; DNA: TGTGCCAGCACCCCCGCGTCTAGTATAGGCGAGCAGTACTTC
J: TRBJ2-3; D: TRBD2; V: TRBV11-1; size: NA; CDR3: CASRKRGASGADTQYF; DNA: TGTGCCAGCAGAAAACGGGGGGCTAGCGGGGCTGATACGCAGTATTTT
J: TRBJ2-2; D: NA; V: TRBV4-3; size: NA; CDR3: CASSQGAWNTGELFF; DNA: TGCGCCAGCAGCCAAGGCGCCTGGAACACCGGGGAGCTGTTTTTT
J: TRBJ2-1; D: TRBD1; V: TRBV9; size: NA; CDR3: CASSGRQGVFF; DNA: TGTGCCAGCAGCGGAAGACAGGGGGTCTTCTTC
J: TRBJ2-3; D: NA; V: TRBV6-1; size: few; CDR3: CASSEGGSLPRSDTQYF; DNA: TGTGCCAGCAGTGAAGGAGGCTCCCTTCCCCGGTCAGATACGCAGTATTTT
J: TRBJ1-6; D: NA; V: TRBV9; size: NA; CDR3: CASRPRGGHSPLHF; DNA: TGTGCCAGCAGGCCGAGGGGGGGTCATTCACCCCTCCACTTT
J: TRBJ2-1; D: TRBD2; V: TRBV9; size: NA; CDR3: CASSQVGGKPYNEQFF; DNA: TGTGCCAGCAGCCAAGTCGGGGGGAAGCCTTACAATGAGCAGTTCTTC
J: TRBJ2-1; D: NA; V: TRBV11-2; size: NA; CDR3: CASSLDPGIHYNEQFF; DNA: TGTGCCAGCAGCTTAGATCCGGGTATCCACTACAATGAGCAGTTCTTC
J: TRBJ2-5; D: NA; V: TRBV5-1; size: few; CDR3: CASSMDSQETQYF; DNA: TGCGCCAGCAGCATGGACAGCCAAGAGACCCAGTACTTC
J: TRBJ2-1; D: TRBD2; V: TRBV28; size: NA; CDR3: CASSTPGTSGSDEQFF; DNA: TGTGCCAGCAGTACCCCCGGGACTAGCGGGAGCGATGAGCAGTTCTTC
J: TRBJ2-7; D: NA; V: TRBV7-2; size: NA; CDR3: CASRPDRNSYEQYF; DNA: TGTGCCAGCAGACCTGACCGAAACTCCTACGAGCAGTACTTC
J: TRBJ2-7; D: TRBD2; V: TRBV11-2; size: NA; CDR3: CASSQGAGVTAYEQYF; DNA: TGTGCCAGCTCACAGGGAGCGGGGGTAACCGCCTACGAGCAGTACTTC
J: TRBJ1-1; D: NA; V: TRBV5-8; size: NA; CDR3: CASSLVPGGTEAFF; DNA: TGTGCCAGCAGTCTAGTGCCCGGGGGCACTGAAGCTTTCTTT
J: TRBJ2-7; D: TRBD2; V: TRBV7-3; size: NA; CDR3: CASSLAGGAYEQYF; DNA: TGTGCCAGCAGCTTAGCGGGAGGGGCCTACGAGCAGTACTTC
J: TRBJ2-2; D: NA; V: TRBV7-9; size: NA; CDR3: CVSSLEGRVELFF; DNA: TGTGTCAGCAGCTTAGAAGGGCGGGTGGAGCTGTTTTTT
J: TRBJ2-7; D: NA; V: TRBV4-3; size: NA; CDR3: CASSHVVQYF; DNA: TGCGCCAGCAGCCACGTCGTGCAGTACTTC
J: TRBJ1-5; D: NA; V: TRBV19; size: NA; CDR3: CASRLLRTANQPQHF; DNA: TGTGCCAGTAGGCTTCTTAGGACGGCGAATCAGCCCCAGCATTTT